These 11 T cell receptor beta chains came from one sample sequenced in a study of beta chain features in type 1 diabetes. The study's findings and limits: Among all four CD4+ subsets, Type 1 diabetes patients had TCRB CDR3s that were moderately but significantly shorter.

Of the isolated RNA, all was reverse transcribed, and so the sequenced material was expressed TCRB transcripts. TCRdb's table, derived via immunoSEQ multiplex PCR, lists solely in-frame clones and lacks some. The sample holds 120,000 to 150,000 clones, roughly an eighth seen once. Their antigen targets remain unknown. Material for sequencing was central memory CD4+ T cells from blood. All receptors derive from a man between 18 and 29 years old with type 1 diabetes.

In its sample, this clone was seen a few times. The rearrangement joins TRBV29-1 to TRBJ2-3, with 7 bases identical to TRBD1. CDR1 is SQVTM and CDR2 is ANQGSEA in the germline V gene. Unmatched junction bases numbered 9, after V lost 6 bases and J lost 0 bases. The CDR3 length is 15 residues. CDR3 sequence: CSVLGQPSSTDTQYF. CDR3 sequence (DNA): TGCAGCGTCCTGGGACAGCCGTCTAGCACAGATACGCAGTATTTT.

This clone turned up a few times. Other DNA sequences in this specimen translate into the identical CDR3. The chain couples TRBV29-1 to TRBJ1-2, with D perhaps TRBD1 (6 bases). The CDR3 has 13 residues. From germline, CDR1 is SQVTM and CDR2 ANQGSEA. Between the trimmed V and J ends, which lost 3 bases and 2 bases, there was a span of 10 bases. The CDR3 DNA follows: TGCAGCGTTGAGACAGGAACCAACTATGGCTACACCTTC. Translating gives CSVETGTNYGYTF.

This clone was seen only a few times. The chain uses TRBV7-2 and TRBJ2-3; 10 bases map to TRBD2. The germline CDR1 and CDR2 sequences are SGHTA and FQGNSA. The trim removed 5 bases at V and 0 bases at J, leaving 8 bases unmatched. The CDR3 runs to 17 residues. The DNA for the CDR3 is TGTGCCAGCAGCCACTATCTAGCGGGGGCTAGCACAGATACGCAGTATTTT. This translates into CASSHYLAGASTDTQYF.

This clone has just a few counts. The rearrangement uses TRBV7-2 and TRBJ1-1; no clear D. The CDR3 is 14 residues long. Germline V gene data show CDR1 as SGHTA and CDR2 as FQGNSA. V was pared by 3 bases and J by 1 base, with 9 bases between. CDR3: CASSFGSPNTEAFF. CDR3 sequence (DNA): TGTGCCAGCAGCTTCGGAAGCCCGAACACTGAAGCTTTCTTT.

This chain connects TRBV10-3 to TRBJ1-2; D is ambiguous. Trimming shortened V by 0 bases and J by 4 bases, and 9 bases separated the two germline ends. Germline CDR1 reads ENHRY; CDR2 reads SYGVKD. The CDR3 is 14 residues long. The CDR3, as DNA: TGTGCCATCAGTGAGTCGGTAGCAGGCTATGGCTACACCTTC. The encoded protein is CAISESVAGYGYTF.

This clone was observed a handful of times. Other DNA sequences in this specimen translate into the identical CDR3. The CDR3 loop reads CASSLRADTQYF. CDR3 nucleotides: TGTGCCAGCAGCTTGAGAGCGGATACGCAGTATTTT. The V gene is TRBV5-8, the J gene TRBJ2-3, with no clear D. CDR3 length: 12 amino acids. Between the trimmed V and J ends, which lost 1 base and 6 bases, there was a span of 6 bases. Germline V gene data show CDR1 as SGHTS and CDR2 as YDEGEE. Complete variable domain (other parts from reference TRBV5-8 and TRBJ2-3): EAGVTQSPTHLIKTRGQQATLRCSPISGHTSVYWYQQALGLGLQFLLWYDEGEERNRGNFPPRFSGRQFPNYSSELNVNALELEDSALYLCASSLRADTQYFGPGTRLTVL.

This clone was seen a handful of times. V usage is TRBV29-1 and J usage is TRBJ1-5; D call uncertain. There are 15 residues in the CDR3. V was clipped by 7 bases and J by 0 bases, with 16 bases between them. Germline assignment: CDR1 SQVTM and CDR2 ANQGSEA. The CDR3 region has the DNA TGCAGCGATAGCTTACAGCCTGATAGCAATCAGCCCCAGCATTTT. This encodes CSDSLQPDSNQPQHF.

This clone was observed a handful of times. The chain couples TRBV7-3 to TRBJ2-4; D tentatively fits TRBD1 or TRBD2 (5 bases each). From germline, CDR1 is SGHTA and CDR2 FQGTGA. CDR3 length: 17 residues. V was clipped by 2 bases and J by 5 bases, with 19 bases between them. In DNA form, the CDR3 reads TGTGCCAGCAGCTTAGGGGACCACCGCCGGAAAGAAAACATTCAGTACTTC. This translates into CASSLGDHRRKENIQYF. The complete variable domain, with remaining parts taken from reference TRBV7-3 and TRBJ2-4, reads GAGVSQTPSNKVTEKGKYVELRCDPISGHTALYWYRQSLGQGPEFLIYFQGTGAADDSGLPNDRFFAVRPEGSVSTLKIQRTERGDSAVYLCASSLGDHRRKENIQYFGAGTRLSVL.

The J gene is TRBJ2-3, the V gene TRBV11-3; no reliable D call. Between the trimmed V and J ends, which lost 1 base and 1 base, there was a span of 6 bases. There are 14 residues in the CDR3. From germline, CDR1 is SGHNT and CDR2 YENEEA. This CDR3 reads CASSLGRGTDTQYF. CDR3 DNA sequence: TGTGCCAGCAGCTTAGGACGTGGCACAGATACGCAGTATTTT.

The rearrangement links TRBV6-6 to TRBJ2-1; D is perhaps TRBD1 (6 bases). The CDR3 runs 15 residues. Trimming left V 2 bases short and J 4 bases short, with 12 bases between. Per germline, CDR1 MNHNY and CDR2 SVGAGI (reference sequence). The CDR3 spells CASSYGSGEYNEQFF. The CDR3 region has the DNA TGTGCCAGCAGTTACGGGTCAGGGGAATACAATGAGCAGTTCTTC.

This clone was counted only a few times. The chain combines TRBV7-2 with TRBJ1-6, with 8 positions matching TRBD1. The CDR3 totals 15 residues. The J segment lost 8 bases and the V segment lost 6 bases, leaving 9 bases of the junction unmatched. Germline lookup yields CDR1 SGHTA and CDR2 FQGNSA. The CDR3 nucleotides are TGTGCCAGCAGGATCCAGGGGGCCTCAGATTCACCCCTCCACTTT. Its translation is CASRIQGASDSPLHF.